The next 8 T cell receptor beta chains were all read from a single sample in a study of a mutant IDH1 vaccine in newly diagnosed glioma. Antigen specificity for these receptors is unknown. Time point meaning: week 23, last vaccination. Each dose of the vaccine consisted of 300 ug of mutant IDH1 20-mer peptide, with topical imiquimod. The data were produced by immunoSEQ multiplex PCR, yet TCRdb's version contains in-frame clones alone and is incomplete. The sample lists about 53,000 clones, around 80% seen once, with roughly 8.4% in the top ten. The source was PBMCs, collected from a glioma patient whose treatment included an IDH1 peptide vaccine. These receptors were collected from a middle-aged woman with glioma. Some clones in this sample may be carry-over from other donors' samples.

The V call is TRBV5-1, the J call TRBJ2-1, with 7 positions matching TRBD1. From germline, CDR1 is SGHRS and CDR2 YFSETQ. The V and J ends lost 0 bases and 7 bases, in that order; junction bases with no gene match: 7. The CDR3 contains 15 residues. The CDR3 loop is CASSLATGIGNEQFF. DNA of the CDR3: TGCGCCAGCAGCTTGGCGACAGGGATAGGAAATGAGCAGTTCTTC. The full variable domain, in which reference TRBV5-1 and TRBJ2-1 provide the parts outside the CDR3, is KAGVTQTPRYLIKTRGQQVTLSCSPISGHRSVSWYQQTPGQGLQFLFEYFSETQRNKGNFPGRFSGRQFSNSRSEMNVSTLELGDSALYLCASSLATGIGNEQFFGPGTRLTVL.

V is TRBV19 and J is TRBJ2-7; 11 bases are a match to TRBD1. The CDR3 length is 16 residues. V trimming: 5 bases; J trimming: 4 bases; junction bases outside the gene matches: 10. In germline, CDR1 is LNHDA, CDR2 SQIVND (reference sequence). The CDR3 DNA is TGTGCCAGTAGTGGACGAACCGGGACAGGGGGTTACGAGCAGTACTTC. This translates into CASSGRTGTGGYEQYF.

The J gene is TRBJ1-6, the V gene TRBV5-5; D might be TRBD1 (6 bases). The CDR3 consists of 14 residues. With 4 bases removed from V and 7 bases from J, the gap between germline ends came to 12 bases. CDR1 and CDR2 (germline): SGHKS, YYEKEE (reference sequence). Written as DNA, the CDR3 is TGTGCCAGCAGCCAACAGGGACCCAATTCACCCCTCCACTTT. Amino acid sequence: CASSQQGPNSPLHF.

The chain links TRBV27 to TRBJ1-2, with D unresolved. Trimming shortened V by 4 bases and J by 0 bases, and 6 bases separated the two germline ends. Per germline, CDR1 MNHEY and CDR2 SMNVEV (reference sequence). The CDR3 covers 13 residues. In DNA, the CDR3 is TGTGCCAGCAGTTCCTTCCCTAACTATGGCTACACCTTC. Amino acid sequence: CASSSFPNYGYTF.

The chain links TRBV14 to TRBJ2-6, with D unresolved. CDR1 is SGHDN and CDR2 is FVKESK in the germline V gene. V lost 4 bases, J lost 0 bases, and 13 bases lay in between. The CDR3 covers 17 residues. CDR3 in amino acids: CASSPRPLSSGANVLTF. DNA of the CDR3: TGTGCCAGCAGCCCCAGACCCTTGAGCTCTGGGGCCAACGTCCTGACTTTC.

The chain has TRBV7-8 and TRBJ2-7, with 7 bases lining up with TRBD2. Per germline, CDR1 SGHVS and CDR2 FQNEAQ. The CDR3 contains 17 residues. The ends lost 7 bases at V and 2 bases at J; junction bases unmatched: 17. CDR3 DNA: TGTGCCAGCAACCCCCGGGTGGGTCTAGCGGTAACCTACGAGCAGTACTTC. It is translated as CASNPRVGLAVTYEQYF.

This chain connects TRBV11-3 to TRBJ2-2; TRBD2 matches at 8 bases. The CDR3 spans 15 residues. Trimming took 5 bases from V and 5 from J; bases not matched to a gene: 7. Germline V gene data show CDR1 as SGHNT and CDR2 as YENEEA. The CDR3 here is CASSLHSGATGELFF. The CDR3 coding sequence is TGTGCCAGCAGCCTCCATAGCGGGGCGACCGGGGAGCTGTTTTTT.

The chain links TRBV10-2 to TRBJ2-7, with TRBD2 as a possible D gene (7 bases). V lost 6 bases and J lost 3, with 15 bases in between. This CDR3 is built from 14 residues. Germline V lookup: CDR1 WSHSY, CDR2 SAAADI. The CDR3 DNA sequence: TGCGCCAGCAGCGACCTGGGAGGGGGCTACGAGCAGTACTTC. Protein sequence: CASSDLGGGYEQYF.